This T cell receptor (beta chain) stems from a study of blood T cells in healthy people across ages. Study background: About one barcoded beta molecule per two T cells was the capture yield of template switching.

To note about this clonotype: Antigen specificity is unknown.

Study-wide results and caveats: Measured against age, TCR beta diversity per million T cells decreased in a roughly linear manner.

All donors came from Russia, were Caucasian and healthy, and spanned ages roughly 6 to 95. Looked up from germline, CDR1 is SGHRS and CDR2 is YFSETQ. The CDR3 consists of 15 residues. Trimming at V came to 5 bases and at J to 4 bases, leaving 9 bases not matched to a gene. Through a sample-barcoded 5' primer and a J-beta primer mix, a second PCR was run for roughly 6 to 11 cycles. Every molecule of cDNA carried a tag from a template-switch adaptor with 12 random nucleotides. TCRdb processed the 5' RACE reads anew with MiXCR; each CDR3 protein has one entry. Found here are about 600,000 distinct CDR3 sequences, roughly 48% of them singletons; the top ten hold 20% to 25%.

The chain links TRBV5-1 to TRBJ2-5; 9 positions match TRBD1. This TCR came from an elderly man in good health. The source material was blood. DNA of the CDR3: TGCGCCAGCAGTCCTGGGACAGGGAGAGGAGAGACCCAGTACTTC. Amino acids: CASSPGTGRGETQYF.